This is a list of T cell receptor beta chains from one sample in a study of B cell selection in AIRE deficiency. TCRdb keeps only in-frame clones here, not all; method: immunoSEQ multiplex PCR. In the table there are about 25,000 clones, approximately 96% of which are singletons. The sample comprised CD4+CD127+ conventional T cells sorted from PBMCs. The origin of the receptors is a human donor in good health. CDR3s include the opening cysteine and the closing phenylalanine or tryptophan.

v_call	j_call	cdr3_aa
TRBV7-3	TRBJ1-5	CASSLGPGVPQHF
TRBV7-9	TRBJ1-1	CASSAHREQNTEAFF
TRBV7-9	TRBJ2-5	CASSFRTDQETQYF
TRBV5-6	TRBJ2-7	CASRASSYEQYF
TRBV30	TRBJ1-1	CAWSRPTRENTEAFF
TRBV6-5	TRBJ1-2	CASRDPGPYGYTF
TRBV5-4	TRBJ1-6	CASSDGTGRIESPLHF
TRBV5-1	TRBJ2-3	CASSFTDTQYF
TRBV28	TRBJ1-5	CASSFSGAGDQPQHF
TRBV13	TRBJ2-3	CASSFQQGTDTQYF
TRBV28	TRBJ2-3	CASSLIGIGQGGDTQYF
TRBV5-5	TRBJ2-7	CASSPRSQTYEQYF
TRBV28	TRBJ1-5	CASSFSRGYNQPQHF
TRBV27	TRBJ2-7	CASSSLAGGPPYEQYF
TRBV7-8	TRBJ2-7	CASSPHGGEQYF
TRBV28	TRBJ1-2	CASRYTGARYGYTF
TRBV5-1	TRBJ2-3	CASSNLAGGRDTQYF
TRBV19	TRBJ1-3	CASSITAASSGNTIYF
TRBV5-8	TRBJ1-1	CASGGRDRWTEAFF
TRBV18	TRBJ2-5	CASSPNHGQETQYF
TRBV7-3	TRBJ1-2	CASSFKGADGYTF
TRBV7-9	TRBJ2-1	CASSLAVGVSSYNEQFF